Each of the 5 T cell receptor beta chains below was sequenced from the same sample in a study of tumour-infiltrating T cells in Burkitt lymphoma. Sequencing used immunoSEQ multiplex PCR; TCRdb keeps in-frame clones, though not all of them. The sample lists about 270 clones, about an eighth occurring once. The specimen sequenced was tumor tissue. Receptor source: a human donor with Burkitt lymphoma.

The chain recombines TRBV5-6 with TRBJ2-7; D is ambiguous. The V gene lost 2 bases and the J gene lost 3 bases, with 9 bases spanning the gap. CDR1 and CDR2 from the germline V gene are SGHDT and YYEEEE. This CDR3 has 13 amino acids. DNA for the CDR3: TGTGCCAGCAGCTTAAGGGCCTACTACGAGCAGTACTTC. The encoded protein is CASSLRAYYEQYF.

CDR3 sequence (DNA): TGTGCCAGCAGCTTGGATCCGGGGGCAAAGTATGGCTACACCTTC. It yields the protein CASSLDPGAKYGYTF. V usage is TRBV5-6 and J usage is TRBJ1-2; TRBD1 is a possible D gene (6 bases). This CDR3 spans 15 amino acids. Germline CDR1 is SGHDT and CDR2 is YYEEEE. V was pared by 0 bases and J by 5 bases, with 14 bases between.

This clone has a handful of counts. The rearrangement links TRBV15 to TRBJ2-3; maybe TRBD2 (5 bases). Germline V gene data show CDR1 as LNHNV and CDR2 as YYDKDF (reference sequence). The V end lost 9 bases, the J end lost 6 bases, and 22 bases lay between the germline ends. This CDR3 has 15 residues. The CDR3 nucleotides are TGTGCCACTAAAAAGTCCGGAGCGGAGTCGGATACGCAGTATTTT. Its translation is CATKKSGAESDTQYF.

V is TRBV6-1 and J is TRBJ1-2; D not resolved. Germline CDR1 MNHNS, CDR2 SASEGT. The CDR3 spans 12 residues. Trimming removed 4 bases from V and 3 bases from J, with 6 bases in between. The CDR3 nucleotides read TGTGCCAGCAGTGCTATCTACTATGGCTACACCTTC. Its protein product is CASSAIYYGYTF.

The chain carries TRBV4-1 and TRBJ2-5, with TRBD2 identical over 10 bases. From germline, CDR1 is MGHRA and CDR2 YSYEKL. The trim removed 0 bases at V and 3 bases at J, leaving 13 bases unmatched. There are 19 residues in the CDR3. CDR3 region: CASSQDLGTSEPKKETQYF. CDR3 nucleotide sequence: TGCGCCAGCAGCCAAGACCTCGGGACTAGCGAGCCGAAGAAAGAGACCCAGTACTTC.